This T cell receptor beta chain was sequenced during a study of shared clonotypes between healthy human individuals. Broader study findings: Sharing across several donors was seen in about 5% of naive CD4 clonotypes. Unshared clonotypes carried lower generation probabilities than those common to all four donors.

Points on this clone: No antigen is known for it.

Clones were sequenced by immunoSEQ multiplex PCR, and TCRdb holds only the in-frame ones, with some missing. The sample gives roughly 2 million clones, over 85% of which show up once; 1% to 1.3% is in the top ten. Selected positively for CCR7 and CD45RO-negative, naive CD8 cells excluded terminally differentiated effector memory CD45RA+ cells. Deletions cut 3 bases from V and 2 bases from J, with 17 bases between. The CDR3 length is 16 residues. The germline gives CDR1 LNHNV, CDR2 YYDKDF (reference sequence). Material for sequencing was naive CD8+ T cells sorted from blood. This chain connects TRBV15 to TRBJ2-7, with D maybe TRBD2 (5 bases). This clonotype originated in a man aged 18 to 30 in good health. CDR3 sequence: CATSSGLEGRTYEQYF. The CDR3, as DNA: TGTGCCACCAGCAGTGGGCTAGAGGGCAGGACCTACGAGCAGTACTTC.